This note documents a single TCR beta chain sequence. This clone was found once. Its antigen remains unidentified. No qualities accompany the bases; no much larger clone lies one base away. The data were obtained in a study of shared clonotypes between healthy human individuals (dated by TCRdb to the early 2020s). For the wider study: A couple of women and a few men aged 18 to 49 years were included in the cohort. For each donor, CD4 naive and CD4 memory were each given three plates, CD8 naive was given two plates, and CD8 memory was given one plate. Between about 0.8 and 9 billion PBMCs per donor were obtained by leukapheresis. Blood TCR repertoires of roughly five healthy adults were deeply sequenced to estimate repertoire size and the extent of clonotype sharing between individuals. Libraries were prepared and TCR repertoires were sequenced by different laboratories using diverse techniques, in order to increase sequencing depth and limit assay-specific biases. The research as a whole found: The small number of donors limited the genetic and exposure-history diversity represented. Sampling was restricted to blood, and TCR repertoires in tissues likely differ from the TCR repertoires found in blood. Rarefaction of sorted-subset datasets indicated incomplete sequencing despite the large sequencing depth. Across a handful of donors, approximately 5% of naive CD4, over 3% of naive CD8, approximately 2.5% of memory CD4, and roughly 0.4% of memory CD8 clonotypes were shared. Larger estimated clonotype richness was generally found for naive subsets than for memory subsets. Compared with non-shared clonotypes, the clonotypes found in all four sorted-subset donors had higher generation probabilities. Based on pairwise subsampling, the degree of clonotype sharing among donors was expected to be affected by sequencing depth.

Using the deep immunoSEQ assay, TCR CDR3 regions were amplified from genomic DNA by multiplex PCR. Extracted genomic DNA from each cell subset was distributed evenly across all wells of several immunoSEQ 96-well plates, and each plate was treated as a replicate. For sorted subsets, each replicate PCR was loaded with around 200 ng genomic DNA, equivalent to 30,000 or so T cell genomes. Purified libraries were measured with a Qubit 3.0 fluorometer, size-checked on a Bioanalyzer 2100, and measured again with the KAPA Library Quantification kit. Every immunoSEQ 96-well plate was sequenced on a separate single-read 150-cycle Illumina NextSeq 550 flow cell. As for how the authors treated the data: Because the immunoSEQ output included only junctional sequences and no quality scores, the filtering could not be the same as the filtering used for full-length reads. To assign V/J genes and CDR3, sequences were annotated against IMGT germline references using PyIR, a Python wrapper for IgBLAST v1.9. Reads were filtered out if the reads had weak V/J assignments (E-value above 1e-6), no CDR3, stop codons, out-of-frame junctions, or ambiguous translated residues. V3J clonotypes were defined by identical inferred V gene, J gene, and CDR3 amino acid sequence. The percentage overlap between two repertoires was calculated by dividing the number of shared unique clonotypes by the size of the smaller repertoire. Three approaches were used to assess repertoire richness: RTK rarefaction, the Chao1 estimator, and Recon v2.1 estimates of unobserved clonotypes. For all TCRbeta clonotypes obtained by the gDNA method from several donors, generation probabilities were computed with OLGA. TCRdb holds this immuneACCESS table with in-frame rearrangements only. Some clones are missing; in checked studies, unresolved V genes explain under half, and the rest has no known cause. V and J calls and clone size come straight from that table; D and trimming were deduced from the DNA. A total of around 2.1 million clones appear in this sample, about 93% of them only once. The ten biggest clones cover over 1.5% of the sample.

CD8 naive samples were CD45RO-negative cells positively selected for CCR7, giving a CD45RA+CCR7+ population that excluded TemRA cells. Healthy HIV-negative adults with no recently reported acute infections or vaccinations were included as donors. Every donor was a Caucasian adult living in Nashville, Tennessee, USA. After blood collection by leukapheresis, PBMCs were isolated using Ficoll-Histopaque density gradient centrifugation and then cryopreserved in the vapor phase of liquid nitrogen. Analytical flow cytometry was used to check the purity and quantity of every magnetically sorted T cell population. From each sorted fraction, genomic DNA was isolated and quantified by UV absorbance on a Nanodrop 2000c. Sequenced sample: naive CD8+ T cells from PBMCs. Interpreted using the paper, the cell subset or site label stands for: CD45RA+CCR7+. The sequence derives from a man younger than 30 in good health. Some clones in this sample may be carry-over from other donors' samples.

For the CDR3, the sequence is CASTTSGRTDTQYF. The DNA sequence is given as TGTGCCAGCACGACTAGCGGGAGAACAGATACGCAGTATTTT. The rearrangement combines TRBV9 with TRBJ2-3, and TRBD2 matches 12 of the central bases. Clipping removes 6 bases from V and 3 bases from J, with 2 as the unmatched junction base count. According to the germline V gene, CDR1 reads SGDLS and CDR2 reads YYNGEE. The CDR3 starts with the cysteine, ends with the phenylalanine, and has 14 residues. Of all the DNA, just the CDR3 is kept, 42 bases in frame from base 1.